The rows below give T cell receptor beta chains drawn from one sample of a study of CD8+ T cells in alopecia areata. TCRdb's copy holds only in-frame clones and misses some; the assay was immunoSEQ multiplex PCR. The data show 140,000 to 150,000 clones, around half seen once. Sequencing was performed on CD8+ T cells sorted from blood, taken at week 4, from a patient treated with tofacitinib. The source is a human donor with alopecia areata. The CDR3 runs from the conserved cysteine through the conserved F or W. Fields, in order: CDR3 length, D gene, J gene, clone size, V gene, CDR3 protein, CDR3 DNA. The D gene is left open where the match is weak. The listing skips clone size in some rows; elsewhere it reads once, few, many or a size class.

cdr3_length: 15; d_call: TRBD1; j_call: TRBJ2-5; clone_size: few; v_call: TRBV5-5; cdr3_aa: CASSWGDRYQETQYF; cdr3_nt: TGTGCCAGCAGCTGGGGGGACAGGTACCAAGAGACCCAGTACTTC
cdr3_length: 13; d_call: .; j_call: TRBJ1-5; clone_size: .; v_call: TRBV27; cdr3_aa: CASSLDGRQPQHF; cdr3_nt: TGTGCCAGCAGTTTAGACGGCAGACAGCCCCAGCATTTT
cdr3_length: 8; d_call: .; j_call: TRBJ2-1; clone_size: .; v_call: TRBV29-1; cdr3_aa: CSVGPSFF; cdr3_nt: TGCAGCGTCGGTCCCTCGTTCTTC
cdr3_length: 14; d_call: TRBD2; j_call: TRBJ2-7; clone_size: .; v_call: TRBV4-2; cdr3_aa: CASSQASGTYEQYF; cdr3_nt: TGTGCCAGCAGCCAGGCTAGCGGTACCTACGAGCAGTACTTC
cdr3_length: 15; d_call: TRBD2; j_call: TRBJ2-3; clone_size: few; v_call: TRBV11-2; cdr3_aa: CASSLSGGVPDTQYF; cdr3_nt: TGTGCCAGCAGCTTGAGCGGGGGGGTACCAGATACGCAGTATTTT
cdr3_length: 13; d_call: .; j_call: TRBJ1-5; clone_size: once; v_call: TRBV7-2; cdr3_aa: CASSPLPGQPQHF; cdr3_nt: TGTGCCAGCAGCCCACTGCCCGGCCAGCCCCAGCATTTT
cdr3_length: 13; d_call: .; j_call: TRBJ1-1; clone_size: few; v_call: TRBV4-3; cdr3_aa: CASSQNGHVEAFF; cdr3_nt: TGCGCCAGCAGCCAAAATGGACACGTTGAAGCTTTCTTT
cdr3_length: 14; d_call: TRBD2; j_call: TRBJ2-7; clone_size: few; v_call: TRBV5-1; cdr3_aa: CASSFGDYLDEQYF; cdr3_nt: TGCGCCAGCAGCTTTGGGGACTACCTTGACGAGCAGTACTTC
cdr3_length: 14; d_call: TRBD1; j_call: TRBJ2-7; clone_size: .; v_call: TRBV6-5; cdr3_aa: CASRPGTGIHEQYF; cdr3_nt: TGTGCCAGTCGTCCGGGGACAGGGATCCACGAGCAGTACTTC
cdr3_length: 16; d_call: TRBD2; j_call: TRBJ2-1; clone_size: few; v_call: TRBV7-7; cdr3_aa: CASSPELAGVIDEQFF; cdr3_nt: TGTGCTAGCAGCCCCGAACTAGCGGGGGTTATCGATGAGCAGTTCTTC
cdr3_length: 15; d_call: .; j_call: TRBJ1-6; clone_size: few; v_call: TRBV15; cdr3_aa: CATSTYRENNSPLHF; cdr3_nt: TGTGCCACCAGCACCTACAGGGAAAATAATTCACCCCTCCACTTT
cdr3_length: 14; d_call: .; j_call: TRBJ1-1; clone_size: few; v_call: TRBV11-2; cdr3_aa: CASSLGPRVTEAFF; cdr3_nt: TGTGCCAGCAGCTTGGGCCCGAGGGTGACTGAAGCTTTCTTT
cdr3_length: 16; d_call: .; j_call: TRBJ2-5; clone_size: .; v_call: TRBV25-1; cdr3_aa: CASSEWGSSLQETQYF; cdr3_nt: TGTGCCAGCAGTGAATGGGGTAGCTCACTCCAAGAGACCCAGTACTTC
cdr3_length: 15; d_call: TRBD2; j_call: TRBJ2-7; clone_size: once; v_call: TRBV5-1; cdr3_aa: CASRAGGASAYEQYF; cdr3_nt: TGCGCCAGCAGAGCCGGGGGGGCCTCGGCCTACGAGCAGTACTTC
cdr3_length: 14; d_call: .; j_call: TRBJ2-1; clone_size: .; v_call: TRBV29-1; cdr3_aa: CSVPRKTESNEQFF; cdr3_nt: TGCAGCGTTCCCCGAAAGACGGAGTCTAATGAGCAGTTCTTC
cdr3_length: 16; d_call: .; j_call: TRBJ1-5; clone_size: .; v_call: TRBV9; cdr3_aa: CASSVKEGTSNQPQHF; cdr3_nt: TGTGCCAGCAGCGTAAAAGAGGGGACGAGCAATCAGCCCCAGCATTTT
cdr3_length: 13; d_call: .; j_call: TRBJ1-2; clone_size: .; v_call: TRBV30; cdr3_aa: CAWTLGGIYGYTF; cdr3_nt: TGTGCCTGGACCCTAGGTGGAATCTATGGCTACACCTTC
cdr3_length: 13; d_call: .; j_call: TRBJ1-1; clone_size: .; v_call: TRBV29-1; cdr3_aa: CSVSPTLNTEAFF; cdr3_nt: TGCAGCGTCTCCCCGACCCTGAACACTGAAGCTTTCTTT
cdr3_length: 17; d_call: .; j_call: TRBJ2-2; clone_size: .; v_call: TRBV9; cdr3_aa: CASSTSPSRPNTGELFF; cdr3_nt: TGTGCCAGCAGCACGAGTCCTTCGCGACCGAACACCGGGGAGCTGTTTTTT
cdr3_length: 12; d_call: TRBD2; j_call: TRBJ2-5; clone_size: .; v_call: TRBV30; cdr3_aa: CATLAGGETQYF; cdr3_nt: TGTGCCACCCTAGCGGGGGGAGAGACCCAGTACTTC
cdr3_length: 14; d_call: TRBD1; j_call: TRBJ2-7; clone_size: .; v_call: TRBV27; cdr3_aa: CASSPRDSSNEQYF; cdr3_nt: TGTGCCAGCAGTCCTCGGGACAGTTCGAACGAGCAGTACTTC
cdr3_length: 14; d_call: .; j_call: TRBJ2-5; clone_size: .; v_call: TRBV5-1; cdr3_aa: CASSLRGVQETQYF; cdr3_nt: TGCGCCAGCAGCTTAAGGGGTGTCCAAGAGACCCAGTACTTC
cdr3_length: 10; d_call: .; j_call: TRBJ2-7; clone_size: once; v_call: TRBV20-1; cdr3_aa: CSAKSDEQYF; cdr3_nt: TGCAGTGCTAAAAGCGACGAGCAGTACTTC
cdr3_length: 14; d_call: .; j_call: TRBJ1-2; clone_size: .; v_call: TRBV15; cdr3_aa: CATSRPEEGDGYTF; cdr3_nt: TGTGCCACCAGCAGACCCGAGGAGGGAGATGGCTACACCTTC
cdr3_length: 14; d_call: .; j_call: TRBJ1-1; clone_size: .; v_call: TRBV9; cdr3_aa: CASSVSGAAVEAFF; cdr3_nt: TGTGCCAGCAGCGTATCCGGGGCGGCGGTTGAAGCTTTCTTT
cdr3_length: 16; d_call: TRBD1; j_call: TRBJ1-2; clone_size: .; v_call: TRBV9; cdr3_aa: CASSASGTGSYYGYTF; cdr3_nt: TGTGCCAGCAGCGCATCCGGGACAGGGAGTTACTATGGCTACACCTTC
cdr3_length: 14; d_call: .; j_call: TRBJ1-1; clone_size: few; v_call: TRBV30; cdr3_aa: CAWSLGTVNTEAFF; cdr3_nt: TGTGCCTGGAGTCTCGGGACGGTGAACACTGAAGCTTTCTTT
cdr3_length: 16; d_call: .; j_call: TRBJ2-3; clone_size: .; v_call: TRBV29-1; cdr3_aa: CSVEGQEDTGTDTQYF; cdr3_nt: TGCAGCGTTGAGGGGCAGGAGGACACCGGCACAGATACGCAGTATTTT
cdr3_length: 14; d_call: .; j_call: TRBJ1-6; clone_size: once; v_call: TRBV27; cdr3_aa: CATTGTGQTSPLHF; cdr3_nt: TGTGCCACCACCGGGACGGGCCAGACTTCACCCCTCCACTTT
cdr3_length: 15; d_call: .; j_call: TRBJ2-5; clone_size: .; v_call: TRBV29-1; cdr3_aa: CSVVPRIGFQETQYF; cdr3_nt: TGCAGCGTTGTTCCCCGAATAGGGTTCCAAGAGACCCAGTACTTC
cdr3_length: 14; d_call: .; j_call: TRBJ1-1; clone_size: .; v_call: TRBV11-2; cdr3_aa: CASSQAGGKTEAFF; cdr3_nt: TGTGCCAGCAGCCAAGCGGGGGGAAAAACTGAAGCTTTCTTT
cdr3_length: 11; d_call: .; j_call: TRBJ2-1; clone_size: .; v_call: TRBV30; cdr3_aa: CAWSVNYEQFF; cdr3_nt: TGTGCCTGGAGTGTGAACTATGAGCAGTTCTTC
cdr3_length: 14; d_call: TRBD1; j_call: TRBJ2-1; clone_size: .; v_call: TRBV5-1; cdr3_aa: CASSQDRVAYEQFF; cdr3_nt: TGCGCCAGCAGCCAGGACAGGGTTGCCTATGAGCAGTTCTTC
cdr3_length: 16; d_call: .; j_call: TRBJ2-3; clone_size: .; v_call: TRBV4-3; cdr3_aa: CASSQEGAGSTDTQYF; cdr3_nt: TGCGCCAGCAGCCAAGAAGGAGCAGGGAGCACAGATACGCAGTATTTT
cdr3_length: 15; d_call: TRBD2; j_call: TRBJ2-5; clone_size: few; v_call: TRBV9; cdr3_aa: CASSVAGGTQETQYF; cdr3_nt: TGTGCCAGCAGCGTAGCCGGGGGGACCCAAGAGACCCAGTACTTC
cdr3_length: 11; d_call: .; j_call: TRBJ2-2; clone_size: .; v_call: TRBV6-5; cdr3_aa: CASGSVGELFF; cdr3_nt: TGTGCCAGCGGGTCCGTGGGGGAGCTGTTTTTT
cdr3_length: 16; d_call: .; j_call: TRBJ1-2; clone_size: few; v_call: TRBV13; cdr3_aa: CASSFSGFRGDYGYTF; cdr3_nt: TGTGCCAGCAGCTTCTCAGGGTTTAGGGGAGACTATGGCTACACCTTC
cdr3_length: 10; d_call: .; j_call: TRBJ2-3; clone_size: .; v_call: TRBV20-1; cdr3_aa: CSATKDTQYF; cdr3_nt: TGCAGTGCCACAAAAGATACGCAGTATTTT
cdr3_length: 17; d_call: .; j_call: TRBJ2-5; clone_size: .; v_call: TRBV7-2; cdr3_aa: CASSLARGARLQETQYF; cdr3_nt: TGTGCCAGCAGCTTAGCGCGTGGGGCCCGCCTTCAAGAGACCCAGTACTTC
cdr3_length: 14; d_call: TRBD1; j_call: TRBJ2-3; clone_size: .; v_call: TRBV27; cdr3_aa: CASFGQGLTDTQYF; cdr3_nt: TGTGCCAGCTTCGGACAGGGTCTGACAGATACGCAGTATTTT
cdr3_length: 15; d_call: .; j_call: TRBJ2-7; clone_size: .; v_call: TRBV19; cdr3_aa: CASSIWLDSSYEQYF; cdr3_nt: TGTGCCAGTAGTATTTGGCTCGACAGCTCCTACGAGCAGTACTTC
cdr3_length: 13; d_call: TRBD2; j_call: TRBJ2-7; clone_size: .; v_call: TRBV13; cdr3_aa: CASSPNSGGEQYF; cdr3_nt: TGTGCCAGCAGTCCCAATTCGGGGGGCGAGCAGTACTTC
cdr3_length: 13; d_call: .; j_call: TRBJ2-7; clone_size: .; v_call: TRBV5-6; cdr3_aa: CASSFWAEAEQYF; cdr3_nt: TGTGCCAGCAGCTTTTGGGCTGAAGCCGAGCAGTACTTC
cdr3_length: 14; d_call: TRBD1; j_call: TRBJ2-2; clone_size: .; v_call: TRBV7-9; cdr3_aa: CASSWTGSSGELFF; cdr3_nt: TGTGCCAGCAGCTGGACAGGATCCTCCGGGGAGCTGTTTTTT
cdr3_length: 16; d_call: TRBD1; j_call: TRBJ1-2; clone_size: few; v_call: TRBV5-6; cdr3_aa: CASSFSRRGPNYGYTF; cdr3_nt: TGTGCCAGCAGCTTTTCCCGTAGGGGGCCCAACTATGGCTACACCTTC
cdr3_length: 14; d_call: .; j_call: TRBJ1-2; clone_size: .; v_call: TRBV7-9; cdr3_aa: CASSSLRDTDGYTF; cdr3_nt: TGTGCCAGCAGCTCCCTCAGGGATACGGATGGCTACACCTTC
cdr3_length: 14; d_call: .; j_call: TRBJ2-1; clone_size: .; v_call: TRBV14; cdr3_aa: CASSQDRSYNEQFF; cdr3_nt: TGTGCCAGCAGCCAAGATAGAAGTTACAATGAGCAGTTCTTC
cdr3_length: 18; d_call: TRBD1; j_call: TRBJ1-4; clone_size: .; v_call: TRBV7-6; cdr3_aa: CASGRGQGGSEANEKLFF; cdr3_nt: TGTGCCAGCGGGCGAGGACAGGGAGGTTCCGAAGCTAATGAAAAACTGTTTTTT
cdr3_length: 14; d_call: TRBD1; j_call: TRBJ2-1; clone_size: .; v_call: TRBV5-4; cdr3_aa: CASSNRGLDNEQFF; cdr3_nt: TGTGCCAGCAGTAACAGGGGGCTGGACAATGAGCAGTTCTTC
cdr3_length: 14; d_call: .; j_call: TRBJ2-3; clone_size: .; v_call: TRBV4-3; cdr3_aa: CASSQMGNTDTQYF; cdr3_nt: TGCGCCAGCAGCCAAATGGGAAACACAGATACGCAGTATTTT
cdr3_length: 13; d_call: .; j_call: TRBJ2-5; clone_size: few; v_call: TRBV5-6; cdr3_aa: CASSLGGVETQYF; cdr3_nt: TGTGCCAGCAGCTTGGGAGGGGTAGAGACCCAGTACTTC
cdr3_length: 16; d_call: TRBD2; j_call: TRBJ2-5; clone_size: .; v_call: TRBV30; cdr3_aa: CAWSGPAGGFAETQYF; cdr3_nt: TGTGCCTGGAGTGGGCCTGCGGGGGGTTTTGCGGAGACCCAGTACTTC
cdr3_length: 13; d_call: TRBD1; j_call: TRBJ2-7; clone_size: .; v_call: TRBV7-6; cdr3_aa: CASGWNRGYEQYF; cdr3_nt: TGTGCCAGCGGCTGGAACAGGGGCTACGAGCAGTACTTC